This TCR beta chain is from a study of spatial heterogeneity in lung cancer. Study-wide results and limits: It was found that expanded intratumoral alpha and beta TCR counts tracked tumor mutation counts.

A word on this clonotype: Antigen specificity is unknown. For a library built for alpha chains, this beta chain is a stray read; little rests on its size.

TCRdb itself ran the 5' RACE reads through MiXCR, one entry per CDR3 protein. Of about 1,400 distinct CDR3 sequences in the sample, under 15% were seen once. Germline loops: CDR1 SGHRS, CDR2 YFSETQ. The CDR3 runs to 17 residues. J was trimmed by 1 base and V by 0 bases; bases with no gene match: 3. The time point here: sample taken at primary tumor resection. This receptor was obtained from a female donor with early-stage non-small cell lung cancer. The material was lung tumor tissue, obtained at surgery. This rearrangement joins TRBV5-1 to TRBJ2-2; 10 nucleotides agree with TRBD2. CDR3 amino acids: CASSLAPSGRNTGELFF. The DNA for the CDR3 is TGCGCCAGCAGCTTGGCTCCTAGCGGGAGGAACACCGGGGAGCTGTTTTTT. Drawing the rest from reference TRBV5-1 and TRBJ2-2, the complete variable domain is KAGVTQTPRYLIKTRGQQVTLSCSPISGHRSVSWYQQTPGQGLQFLFEYFSETQRNKGNFPGRFSGRQFSNSRSEMNVSTLELGDSALYLCASSLAPSGRNTGELFFGEGSRLTVL.